These 21 T cell receptor beta chains were sequenced from one sample in a study of beta chain features in type 1 diabetes. The authors reverse transcribed all of the isolated RNA, so sequencing captured expressed TCRB transcripts. This table comes from immunoSEQ multiplex PCR, and its TCRdb copy is limited to in-frame clones, with some not included. The sample holds under 250,000 clones, roughly 10% seen once. Sequenced material: central memory CD4+ T cells from blood. The receptors derive from a man between 18 and 35 years old in good health.

This clone showed up many times. The gene calls are TRBV30 and TRBJ2-1; TRBD2 agrees at 8 bases. The trim removed 0 bases at V and 9 bases at J, leaving 16 bases unmatched. Germline V gives CDR1 GTSNPN, CDR2 SVGIG (reference sequence). The CDR3 spans 17 residues. CDR3 nucleotides: TGTGCCTGGAGTGTACGCATTAGCGGGATTCAGGCCCCTGAGCAGTTCTTC. This encodes CAWSVRISGIQAPEQFF.

J is TRBJ2-7 and V is TRBV7-8; TRBD2 matches 7 bases. Germline loops: CDR1 SGHVS, CDR2 FQNEAQ. The CDR3 runs 14 residues. Losses at the gene ends were 2 bases for V and 4 bases for J; bases not matched to a gene: 5. The CDR3 DNA sequence: TGTGCCAGCAGCTTAAGGGAGGGCTCGTACGAGCAGTACTTC. Translating gives CASSLREGSYEQYF.

This clone has ten or more counts. This rearrangement joins TRBV7-8 to TRBJ2-7; 7 nucleotides match TRBD2. The CDR3 totals 18 residues. Germline V gives CDR1 SGHVS, CDR2 FQNEAQ. The V and J ends lost 8 bases and 0 bases, in that order; junction bases with no gene match: 19. The CDR3 DNA follows: TGTGCCAGCGGCATACCGGGTCTAGCGGCCGCTGGCTCCTACGAGCAGTACTTC. Protein product: CASGIPGLAAAGSYEQYF. The variable domain in full, completed from reference TRBV7-8 and TRBJ2-7, reads GAGVSQSPRYKVAKRGQDVALRCDPISGHVSLFWYQQALGQGPEFLTYFQNEAQLDKSGLPSDRFFAERPEGSVSTLKIQRTQQEDSAVYLCASGIPGLAAAGSYEQYFGPGTRLTVT.

V is TRBV20-1 and J is TRBJ1-4; D call uncertain. Germline V gene data show CDR1 as DFQATT and CDR2 as SNEGSKA (reference sequence). This CDR3 has 11 amino acids. V dropped 4 bases and J dropped 8 bases, with 8 bases sitting between them. DNA for the CDR3: TGCAGTGCTACCTACAGAGAAAAACTGTTTTTT. This sequence encodes CSATYREKLFF.

Remarks on this clone: The sample carries other DNA sequences with the same CDR3. The gene calls are TRBV25-1 and TRBJ2-7; 7 nucleotides align to TRBD2. V lost 3 bases to trimming and J lost 6 bases; unmatched junction nucleotides: 5. Germline values: CDR1 MGHDK, CDR2 SYGVNS. This CDR3 is built from 13 residues. This CDR3 reads CASSDDGGSEQYF. CDR3 nucleotides: TGTGCCAGCAGTGACGACGGGGGGTCCGAGCAGTACTTC.

The table lists this clone with a few counts. CDR3 in amino acids: CASSFNGFGKNIQYF. The DNA of the CDR3 is TGTGCCAGCAGCTTCAACGGTTTTGGCAAAAACATTCAGTACTTC. The chain links TRBV7-9 to TRBJ2-4; no definite D call. The CDR3 consists of 15 residues. Germline V CDR1 and CDR2: SEHNR, FQNEAQ (reference sequence). Trimming stripped 3 bases from V and 3 bases from J, with 12 bases between.

This clone was detected only a few times. The chain recombines TRBV10-3 with TRBJ2-7, with 8 bases lining up with TRBD1. Trimming removed 10 bases from V and 1 base from J; junction bases left unmatched: 6. Germline V gene lookup returns CDR1 ENHRY and CDR2 SYGVKD. The CDR3 totals 13 residues. This CDR3 is CASMGQESYEQYF. The DNA of the CDR3 is TGTGCCAGTATGGGACAGGAGTCCTACGAGCAGTACTTC.

The chain carries TRBV28 and TRBJ2-7, with D maybe TRBD2 (5 bases). Trimming took off 4 bases at V and 0 bases at J, with 16 bases between the two ends. This CDR3 has 16 residues. Germline values: CDR1 MDHEN, CDR2 SYDVKM. CDR3 DNA sequence: TGTGCCAGCAGTTCGCCAAGCGGATTGAGCTCCTACGAGCAGTACTTC. This codes for CASSSPSGLSSYEQYF. Full variable domain (rest looked up from reference TRBV28 and TRBJ2-7): DVKVTQSSRYLVKRTGEKVFLECVQDMDHENMFWYRQDPGLGLRLIYFSYDVKMKEKGDIPEGYSVSREKKERFSLILESASTNQTSMYLCASSSPSGLSSYEQYFGPGTRLTVT.

This clone was seen more than once but under ten times. The chain carries TRBV30 and TRBJ1-2, with D unclear. V was pared by 1 base and J by 1 base, with 13 bases between. Germline CDR1 is GTSNPN and CDR2 is SVGIG (reference sequence). This CDR3 comprises 15 residues. The CDR3 DNA reads as TGTGCCTGGAGTGGCAGGAATGGGTTTAACTATGGCTACACCTTC. The encoded protein is CAWSGRNGFNYGYTF.

This clone was counted ten times or more. The chain is built from TRBV5-6 and TRBJ2-5; 7 nucleotides agree with TRBD1. The V gene end was trimmed by 3 bases and the J gene end by 2 bases; junction bases not matched to a gene: 4. CDR3 length: 14 residues. CDR1 is SGHDT, CDR2 YYEEEE, per germline. The DNA of the CDR3 is TGTGCCAGCAGCTCCAAACAGGGGCAAGAGACCCAGTACTTC. Residues: CASSSKQGQETQYF.

This clone was seen a handful of times. Here the CDR3 DNA reads TGTGCCTGGACTAGGGGATCAGAGACCCAGTACTTC. Amino acid sequence: CAWTRGSETQYF. This chain links TRBV30 with TRBJ2-5, with D possibly TRBD1 on 5 matching bases. CDR3 length: 12 residues. V was shortened by 4 bases and J by 4 bases, with 10 bases between the two germline ends. Germline loops: CDR1 GTSNPN, CDR2 SVGIG (reference sequence).

The gene calls are TRBV6-1 and TRBJ2-1; D remains ambiguous. Deletions cut 1 base from V and 3 bases from J, with 10 bases between. CDR3 length: 15 amino acids. In germline, CDR1 is MNHNS, CDR2 SASEGT. CDR3 sequence: CASSEEVAYYNEQFF. The CDR3 nucleotides read TGTGCCAGCAGTGAAGAGGTCGCCTACTACAATGAGCAGTTCTTC.

This clone has more than one count but fewer than ten. J is TRBJ2-1 and V is TRBV25-1; D might be TRBD2 (6 bases). V was cut by 3 bases and J by 1 base, with 13 bases left in between. The CDR3 spans 16 residues. CDR1 is MGHDK and CDR2 is SYGVNS in the germline V gene. In nucleotides, the CDR3 is TGTGCCAGCAGTGAGGACGGGAGTCTTTCCTACAATGAGCAGTTCTTC. This translates into CASSEDGSLSYNEQFF.

The table lists this clone with a few counts. The V and J genes are TRBV30 and TRBJ1-5, with 9 bases matching TRBD1. Germline CDR1 and CDR2: GTSNPN and SVGIG (reference sequence). V was clipped by 2 bases and J by 5 bases; unmatched bases: 7. The length of the CDR3 is 15 residues. The DNA for the CDR3 is TGTGCCTGGAGTCGGGGGACAGGGATCGATCAGCCCCAGCATTTT. Residues: CAWSRGTGIDQPQHF.

This rearrangement joins TRBV19 to TRBJ1-1; weak D call: TRBD1 (6 bases). The CDR3 has 16 residues. Germline lookup yields CDR1 LNHDA and CDR2 SQIVND (reference sequence). V was shortened by 5 bases and J by 3 bases, with 19 bases between the two germline ends. Here the CDR3 DNA reads TGTGCCAGTAGTTCCCGCCGGGACATCGTACACACTGAAGCTTTCTTT. It codes for CASSSRRDIVHTEAFF. Complete variable domain (other parts from reference TRBV19 and TRBJ1-1): DGGITQSPKYLFRKEGQNVTLSCEQNLNHDAMYWYRQDPGQGLRLIYYSQIVNDFQKGDIAEGYSVSREKKESFPLTVTSAQKNPTAFYLCASSSRRDIVHTEAFFGQGTRLTVV.

The chain carries TRBV9 and TRBJ2-5, with 11 bases aligning to TRBD1. In germline, CDR1 is SGDLS, CDR2 YYNGEE. The CDR3 extends over 14 amino acids. V lost 3 bases and J lost 4; bases outside the gene matches: 2. The CDR3 DNA follows: TGTGCCAGCAGCGGGACAGGGGGCCGAGAGACCCAGTACTTC. Residues: CASSGTGGRETQYF.

The CDR3 region has the DNA TGTGCCTGGAGGGAACAGGGGTGGGCCTACGAGCAGTACTTC. Encoded protein: CAWREQGWAYEQYF. The V call is TRBV30, the J call TRBJ2-7; 7 bases are a match to TRBD1. The CDR3 is 14 residues long. Per the germline V gene, CDR1 is GTSNPN and CDR2 is SVGIG (reference sequence). J was trimmed by 2 bases and V by 3 bases; bases with no gene match: 7.

V and J are TRBV27 and TRBJ2-1, with D unresolved. Trimming removed 3 bases from V and 5 bases from J, with 11 bases in between. The CDR3 totals 14 residues. Germline V gene sequence: CDR1 MNHEY, CDR2 SMNVEV (reference sequence). CDR3 sequence: CASSFSRSNNEQFF. The CDR3 nucleotides are TGTGCCAGCAGTTTCTCCAGGAGCAACAATGAGCAGTTCTTC.

A few counts support this clone. This chain links TRBV25-1 with TRBJ2-1; D may be TRBD2 (6 bases). CDR1 and CDR2 from the germline V gene are MGHDK and SYGVNS. V was trimmed by 6 bases and J by 0 bases, leaving 12 bases between them. The CDR3 is made up of 15 amino acids. CDR3 bases: TGTGCCAGCAGGGGGGACTCGCCCTCCTACAATGAGCAGTTCTTC. This encodes CASRGDSPSYNEQFF.

Concerning this clone: This may stem from a read error, because a much larger clone lies one nucleotide away. The chain couples TRBV6-6 to TRBJ2-3; D call uncertain. Germline CDR1 MNHNY, CDR2 SVGAGI (reference sequence). The V end was cut by 6 bases, the J end by 2 bases, with 6 bases between. There are 12 residues in the CDR3. The CDR3 nucleotides read TGTGCCAGCAGCCAGAACACAGATACGCAGTATTTT. Its translation: CASSQNTDTQYF.

This clone was seen repeatedly, ten times or more. The chain combines TRBV4-2 with TRBJ1-4, with D unresolved. Germline CDR1 is LGHNA and CDR2 is YNFKEQ. V was pared by 0 bases and J by 9 bases, with 11 bases between. There are 14 residues in the CDR3. The CDR3 DNA reads as TGTGCCAGCAGCCAAGATCGGAGGACGAAAAAACTGTTTTTT. Encoded protein: CASSQDRRTKKLFF.